This T cell receptor beta chain emerged from a study of siplizumab effects on memory and regulatory T cells. The protocol was immunoSEQ multiplex PCR, while the TCRdb copy is restricted to in-frame clones and leaves out a portion. The data contain roughly 100,000 clones, roughly 91% of them seen just once; the ten biggest clones take up about 0.32%. The sequencing sample was made of CD4+ T cells sorted from blood. The sequence derives from a human donor in good health.

The CDR3 sequence: CSSVLGGRSYNEQFF. The CDR3 DNA sequence: TGCAGTTCCGTTTTAGGGGGGCGCTCCTACAATGAGCAGTTCTTC. The gene calls are TRBV29-1 and TRBJ2-1, with D perhaps TRBD1 or TRBD2 (6 bases each). Germline lookup yields CDR1 SQVTM and CDR2 ANQGSEA. The CDR3 totals 15 residues.